This is a list of T cell receptor beta chains from one sample in a study of blood T cell repertoires in COVID-19. The protocol was immunoSEQ multiplex PCR, while the TCRdb copy is restricted to in-frame clones and leaves out a portion. The sample holds about 210,000 clones; about nine tenths are singletons and the top ten take roughly 1.6%. Input material: peripheral blood. Receptor source: a young man with active or convalescent COVID-19. CDR3s include the opening cysteine and the closing phenylalanine or tryptophan. Each record gives: CDR3 DNA, CDR3 protein, clone size, D gene, J gene, V gene. The D gene is left open where the match is weak. Expanded clones get a size class; other rows say once, few or many, or leave the size out.

DNA: TGTGCCAGCAGCTTAGAGGGCAGGGCCCTCGAAGAGCAGTACTTC
CDR3: CASSLEGRALEEQYF
size: .
D: .
J: TRBJ2-7
V: TRBV7-2

DNA: TGCGCCAGCAGGGACAGGGCCGTAACGAACACTGAAGCTTTCTTT
CDR3: CASRDRAVTNTEAFF
size: .
D: TRBD1
J: TRBJ1-1
V: TRBV10-2

DNA: TGCAGCGTTGAGAGCGGACAGGGCCATGGCTACACCTTC
CDR3: CSVESGQGHGYTF
size: once
D: TRBD1
J: TRBJ1-2
V: TRBV29-1

DNA: TGTGCCAGCAGCTCTTGGACTAGCGGTTATTACAATGAGCAGTTCTTC
CDR3: CASSSWTSGYYNEQFF
size: .
D: TRBD2
J: TRBJ2-1
V: TRBV6-2/TRBV6-3

DNA: TGTGCCAGCAGTGACCTGGGGCAGAACCTTTACGAGCAGTACTTC
CDR3: CASSDLGQNLYEQYF
size: .
D: .
J: TRBJ2-7
V: TRBV2

DNA: TGTGCCTGGAGTTCCCCGGGGGGCTATCAGGAAAAACTGTTTTTT
CDR3: CAWSSPGGYQEKLFF
size: .
D: .
J: TRBJ1-4
V: TRBV30

DNA: TGTGCCAGCAGCCCCCGCGCCTTAGCCAAAAACATTCAGTACTTC
CDR3: CASSPRALAKNIQYF
size: once
D: .
J: TRBJ2-4
V: TRBV5-6

DNA: TGTGCCAGCAGTGGTCAGGGGCGGGACACTGAAGCTTTCTTT
CDR3: CASSGQGRDTEAFF
size: .
D: .
J: TRBJ1-1
V: TRBV2

DNA: TGTGCCAGCAGTTTATCGGGACAGATGAACACTGAAGCTTTCTTT
CDR3: CASSLSGQMNTEAFF
size: few
D: TRBD1
J: TRBJ1-1
V: TRBV27

DNA: TGCGCCAGCAGCCGGGACAGAGAAGAGACCCAGTACTTC
CDR3: CASSRDREETQYF
size: .
D: TRBD1
J: TRBJ2-5
V: TRBV5-1

DNA: TGTGCCAGCAGTACCAGCGGGGGCTATAGCACAGATACGCAGTATTTT
CDR3: CASSTSGGYSTDTQYF
size: .
D: TRBD2
J: TRBJ2-3
V: TRBV3-1/TRBV3-2

DNA: TGTGCCAGCAGTGGGACAGGATACACCGGGGAGCTGTTTTTT
CDR3: CASSGTGYTGELFF
size: .
D: TRBD1
J: TRBJ2-2
V: TRBV5-6

DNA: TGTGCCAGCAGCCACAACCCGGGACAGAGATTGAACACTGAAGCTTTCTTT
CDR3: CASSHNPGQRLNTEAFF
size: .
D: TRBD1
J: TRBJ1-1
V: TRBV11-2

DNA: TGTGCCAGCAGCCCCGGGACTAGCGGGATCACAGATACGCAGTATTTT
CDR3: CASSPGTSGITDTQYF
size: .
D: TRBD2
J: TRBJ2-3
V: TRBV7-2

DNA: TGTGCCAGCAGTTACCGGGAGCCCCCCACAGATACGCAGTATTTT
CDR3: CASSYREPPTDTQYF
size: .
D: .
J: TRBJ2-3
V: TRBV6-2/TRBV6-3

DNA: TGTGCCAGCAGTGTAAGAGGCACTGAAGCTTTCTTT
CDR3: CASSVRGTEAFF
size: .
D: .
J: TRBJ1-1
V: TRBV6-4

DNA: TGTGCCAGCAGCCAACATAGTTCTAGCGGGAGGTACAATGAGCAGTTCTTC
CDR3: CASSQHSSSGRYNEQFF
size: .
D: TRBD2
J: TRBJ2-1
V: TRBV6-6

DNA: TGCAGCGTTTCAGTGAAAGATTGGAGAGGCTACACCTTC
CDR3: CSVSVKDWRGYTF
size: few
D: .
J: TRBJ1-2
V: TRBV29-1

DNA: TGTGCCAGTATCCGGGACTCCCCCCGCGTTGAAGCTTTCTTT
CDR3: CASIRDSPRVEAFF
size: .
D: .
J: TRBJ1-1
V: TRBV19

DNA: TGCGCCAGCTTCCCAGGGGTTGGGAACACTGAAGCTTTCTTT
CDR3: CASFPGVGNTEAFF
size: .
D: .
J: TRBJ1-1
V: TRBV5-1

DNA: TGCGCCAGCAGCCGGGGACTAGCTGACGCAGATACGCAGTATTTT
CDR3: CASSRGLADADTQYF
size: .
D: TRBD2
J: TRBJ2-3
V: TRBV5-1

DNA: TGTGCCAGCAGCCACGACGGAGTCTATGGCTACACCTTC
CDR3: CASSHDGVYGYTF
size: .
D: .
J: TRBJ1-2
V: TRBV7-9

DNA: TGTGCCAGCAGCTTGGCGGGACTAGCCTTGCCCTACGAGCAGTACTTC
CDR3: CASSLAGLALPYEQYF
size: .
D: TRBD2
J: TRBJ2-7
V: TRBV5-8

DNA: TGTGCCAGCAGTTACCAGGGGGCAGATACGCAGTATTTT
CDR3: CASSYQGADTQYF
size: .
D: TRBD1
J: TRBJ2-3
V: TRBV6-6

DNA: TGTGCCAGCAGCTTAGGTGGGACAGGGCCCTACGAGCAGTACTTC
CDR3: CASSLGGTGPYEQYF
size: .
D: TRBD1
J: TRBJ2-7
V: TRBV7-9

DNA: TGTGCCAGCAGCCAAGATTTTCTAGGGCAGGGAGGTTCCGCGAACACCGGGGAGCTGTTTTTT
CDR3: CASSQDFLGQGGSANTGELFF
size: .
D: .
J: TRBJ2-2
V: TRBV3-1/TRBV3-2

DNA: TGTGCCAGTAGCCCAGACAGGGATTGGACTGAAGCTTTCTTT
CDR3: CASSPDRDWTEAFF
size: .
D: TRBD1
J: TRBJ1-1
V: TRBV19

DNA: TGTGCCAGCAGCCAATACCAAACCGGGACAGGGGATAATTCACCCCTCCACTTT
CDR3: CASSQYQTGTGDNSPLHF
size: .
D: TRBD1
J: TRBJ1-6
V: TRBV11-2

DNA: TGTGCCAGCAGTCGAGCGACAGGGTCGGCTGGCTACACCTTC
CDR3: CASSRATGSAGYTF
size: .
D: TRBD1
J: TRBJ1-2
V: TRBV27

DNA: TGTGCCTGGGACTCCCTCATCTACAATGAGCAGTTCTTC
CDR3: CAWDSLIYNEQFF
size: .
D: .
J: TRBJ2-1
V: TRBV30

DNA: TGTGCCAGTAGTATGTGGCGGTTAAACACTGAAGCTTTCTTT
CDR3: CASSMWRLNTEAFF
size: .
D: .
J: TRBJ1-1
V: TRBV19

DNA: TGTGCCAGCAGTTACCCACTAGGGGGACAGGGCTACGAGCAGTACTTC
CDR3: CASSYPLGGQGYEQYF
size: .
D: TRBD1
J: TRBJ2-7
V: TRBV6-6

DNA: TGTGCCAGTAGTATAGGAGGGACAGGGATCGAGCAGTACTTC
CDR3: CASSIGGTGIEQYF
size: .
D: TRBD1
J: TRBJ2-7
V: TRBV19

DNA: TGTGCCAGCAGCCAAGCGGCGGGGGAGCAGTACTTC
CDR3: CASSQAAGEQYF
size: .
D: .
J: TRBJ2-7
V: TRBV4-2

DNA: TGTGCCAGCAGTTTCCGACAGAGCTCCTACAATGAGCAGTTCTTC
CDR3: CASSFRQSSYNEQFF
size: once
D: .
J: TRBJ2-1
V: TRBV28

DNA: TGTGCCAGCACATCCAGGGAGGACTATGGCTACACCTTC
CDR3: CASTSREDYGYTF
size: .
D: .
J: TRBJ1-2
V: TRBV12-3/TRBV12-4

DNA: TGTGCCAGCAGTGGAGGACAGGGCTACGAGCAGTACTTC
CDR3: CASSGGQGYEQYF
size: .
D: TRBD1
J: TRBJ2-7
V: TRBV25-1